Shown below are 8 T cell receptor beta chains from a single sample sequenced in a study of T cells in Graves' hyperthyroidism and ophthalmopathy. The CDR3 regions of TCR beta were amplified from RNA transcripts. RT-PCR in the first round (using the HTBI primer set) targeted the TCR CDR3. TCRdb processed the multiplex PCR reads anew with MiXCR; each CDR3 protein has one entry. Seen here are roughly 35,000 distinct CDR3 sequences, approximately 50% observed once, and the top ten hold under 30%. The sample was blood. These receptors were taken from a middle-aged woman with Graves' ophthalmopathy.

The chain has TRBV20-1 and TRBJ2-2; 9 bases are a match to TRBD2. Germline CDR1 and CDR2: DFQATT and SNEGSKA (reference sequence). CDR3 size: 14 residues. The CDR3 DNA sequence: TGCGATGCTAGAGTAGCGGGAGACACCGGGGAGCTGTTTTTT. It specifies CDARVAGDTGELFF.

Relative to its sample, this clonotype is medium-sized. The chain carries TRBV20-1 and TRBJ2-7; D remains ambiguous. V was clipped by 5 bases and J by 2 bases, with 16 bases between them. Germline values: CDR1 DFQATT, CDR2 SNEGSKA (reference sequence). The CDR3 is 14 residues long. The CDR3 sequence is CSAGMDGSTYEQYF. Here the CDR3 DNA reads TGCAGTGCTGGGATGGACGGATCCACCTACGAGCAGTACTTC.

The gene calls are TRBV15 and TRBJ1-1; D gene unclear. CDR1 is LNHNV, CDR2 YYDKDF, per germline (reference sequence). This CDR3 is 12 amino acids long. V lost 5 bases and J lost 4, with 8 bases in between. The CDR3 DNA follows: TGTGCCACCAGCGAGGTCAGCACTGAAGCTTTCTTT. Amino acid sequence: CATSEVSTEAFF.

This clonotype was observed a handful of times. The chain combines TRBV6-2 or TRBV6-3 with TRBJ1-5, with D perhaps TRBD1 (6 bases). This CDR3 contains 17 residues. CDR1 and CDR2 (germline): MNHEY, SVGEGT. V was pared by 7 bases and J by 6 bases, with 25 bases between. DNA for the CDR3: TGTGCCAGCACCCCCTCAGGGGCGGGTGCGGCGTTTCAGCCCCAGCATTTT. Translated, it gives CASTPSGAGAAFQPQHF.

V gene TRBV12-3 or TRBV12-4 combines with J gene TRBJ2-7, with D possibly called TRBD1 or TRBD2 (6 bases each). Between the trimmed V and J ends, which lost 4 bases and 3 bases, there was a span of 13 bases. The CDR3 loop spans 14 amino acids. The DNA of the CDR3 is TGTGCCAGCAGTTGCGGGGAGGACAGCTACGAGCAGTACGTC. Translating gives CASSCGEDSYEQYV.

The rearrangement joins TRBV9 to TRBJ2-1; 9 bases align to TRBD1. This CDR3 is 14 amino acids long. With 6 bases clipped from V and 5 bases from J, the junction kept 6 bases outside the gene matches. The germline V gene encodes CDR1 SGDLS and CDR2 YYNGEE. The CDR3 here is CASTVTGGNNEQFF. As DNA, the CDR3 is TGTGCCAGCACCGTCACAGGGGGCAACAATGAGCAGTTCTTC.

This clonotype appeared a single time. The CDR3 does not close with the conserved phenylalanine or tryptophan, likely indicating a read error. The DNA is left out, because the CDR3 cannot be placed on it with certainty; the CDR3 is given as TCRdb lists it. CDR3 residues: CASSSTEANY. The chain is built from TRBV13 and TRBJ1-1. Germline V gives CDR1 PRHDT, CDR2 FYEKMQ (reference sequence). The CDR3 length is 10 residues, termini included.

This sequence joins TRBV11-2 and TRBJ2-3; TRBD1 aligns across 11 bases. The germline CDR1 and CDR2 sequences are SGHAT and FQNNGV. The CDR3 runs 15 residues. V lost 5 bases and J lost 7; bases outside the gene matches: 8. CDR3 sequence reads: CASSGPGQGVYTQYF. CDR3 nucleotides: TGTGCCAGCAGCGGCCCGGGACAGGGGGTATATACGCAGTATTTT.